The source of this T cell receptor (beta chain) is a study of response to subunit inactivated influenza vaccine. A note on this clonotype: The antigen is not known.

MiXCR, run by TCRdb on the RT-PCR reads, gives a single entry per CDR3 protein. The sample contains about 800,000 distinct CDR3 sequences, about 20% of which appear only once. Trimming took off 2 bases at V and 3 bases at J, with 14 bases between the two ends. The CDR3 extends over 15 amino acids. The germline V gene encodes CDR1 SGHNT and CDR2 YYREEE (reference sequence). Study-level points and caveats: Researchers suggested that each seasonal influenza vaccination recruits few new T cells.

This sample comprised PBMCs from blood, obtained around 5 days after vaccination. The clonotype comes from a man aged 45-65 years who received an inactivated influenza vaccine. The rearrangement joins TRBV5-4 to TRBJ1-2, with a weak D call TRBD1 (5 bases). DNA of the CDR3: TGTGCCAGCAGCTTAGCGGCAGGGTCGTACTATGGCTACACCTTC. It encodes CASSLAAGSYYGYTF. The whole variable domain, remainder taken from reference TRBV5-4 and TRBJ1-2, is ETGVTQSPTHLIKTRGQQVTLRCSSQSGHNTVSWYQQALGQGPQFIFQYYREEENGRGNFPPRFSGLQFPNYSSELNVNALELDDSALYLCASSLAAGSYYGYTFGSGTRLTVV.